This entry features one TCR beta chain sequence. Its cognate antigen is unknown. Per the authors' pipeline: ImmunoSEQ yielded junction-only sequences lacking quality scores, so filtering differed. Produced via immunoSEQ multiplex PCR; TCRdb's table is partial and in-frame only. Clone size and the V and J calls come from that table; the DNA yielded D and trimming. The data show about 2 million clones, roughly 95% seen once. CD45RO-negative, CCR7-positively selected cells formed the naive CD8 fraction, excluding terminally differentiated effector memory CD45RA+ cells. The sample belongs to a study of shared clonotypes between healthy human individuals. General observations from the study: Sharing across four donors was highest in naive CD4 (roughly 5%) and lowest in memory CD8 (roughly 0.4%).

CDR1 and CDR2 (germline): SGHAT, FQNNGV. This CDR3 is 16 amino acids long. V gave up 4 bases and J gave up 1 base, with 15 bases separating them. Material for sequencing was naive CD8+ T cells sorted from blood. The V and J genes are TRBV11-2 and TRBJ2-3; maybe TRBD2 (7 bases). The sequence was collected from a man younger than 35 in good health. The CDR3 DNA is TGTGCCAGCAGCTACGGGGGGCGAACGGGCACAGATACGCAGTATTTT. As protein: CASSYGGRTGTDTQYF.